This T cell receptor (beta chain) appears in the sequencing data of a study of cytomegalovirus exposure and HLA in healthy donors. Researchers ran the PCR with 60 Vbeta and 13 Jbeta primers. Data came from immunoSEQ multiplex PCR; TCRdb stores just in-frame clones and leaves some out. The sample gives 65,000 to 80,000 clones, 79% of which show up once; roughly a fifth is in the top ten. This TCR derives from a woman aged 40 to 50 in good health and CMV-seropositive. Specimen: PBMCs.

In nucleotides, the CDR3 is TGTGCCAGCAGTGGCACCGGTAGAAGCTCTGGGGCCAACGTCCTGACTTTC. Amino acid sequence: CASSGTGRSSGANVLTF. The chain uses TRBV2 and TRBJ2-6; D remains unclear. With 4 bases removed from V and 0 bases from J, the gap between germline ends came to 13 bases. The CDR3 spans 17 residues. Germline V gene lookup returns CDR1 SNHLY and CDR2 FYNNEI. Full variable domain (remainder filled in from reference TRBV2 and TRBJ2-6): EPEVTQTPSHQVTQMGQEVILRCVPISNHLYFYWYRQILGQKVEFLVSFYNNEISEKSEIFDDQFSVERPDGSNFTLKIRSTKLEDSAMYFCASSGTGRSSGANVLTFGAGSRLTVL.